Many counts were recorded for the clone carrying this T cell receptor beta chain. Its antigen remains unidentified. This sample stems from a study of T cell repertoires in cytomegalovirus infection. The V end lost 2 bases, the J end lost 5 bases, and 10 bases lay between the germline ends. CDR3 length equals 14 residues. Germline V gene lookup returns CDR1 SGHTA and CDR2 FQGNSA. TCRdb analysed the reads with MiXCR anew, one entry per CDR3 protein. The top ten clones hold 25% to 40% of a sample with about 110,000 distinct CDR3 sequences, roughly a tenth of them seen once. This chain uses TRBV7-2 with TRBJ1-5; tentatively, D is TRBD1 (6 bases). Sequencing was done on a sample of PBMCs, sequenced either directly or after in vitro stimulation (not recorded which). The clonotype was recovered from a human donor in good health (CMV status not recorded). Some clones in this sample may be carry-over from other donors' samples. CDR3 amino acids: CASSLYREYQPQHF. The CDR3 nucleotides are TGTGCCAGCAGCTTATACAGGGAATATCAGCCCCAGCATTTT.